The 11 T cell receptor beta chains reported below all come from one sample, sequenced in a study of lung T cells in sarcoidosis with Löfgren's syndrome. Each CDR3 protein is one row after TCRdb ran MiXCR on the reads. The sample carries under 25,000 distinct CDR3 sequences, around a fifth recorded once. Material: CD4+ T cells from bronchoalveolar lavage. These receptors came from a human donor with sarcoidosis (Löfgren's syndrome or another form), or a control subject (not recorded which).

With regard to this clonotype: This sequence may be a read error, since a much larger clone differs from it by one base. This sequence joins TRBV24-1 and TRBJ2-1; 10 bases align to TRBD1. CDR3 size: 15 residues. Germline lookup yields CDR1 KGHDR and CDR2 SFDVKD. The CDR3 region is CATSDLGTGANGQFF. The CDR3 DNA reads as TGTGCCACCAGTGATTTGGGGACAGGGGCGAATGGGCAGTTCTTC.

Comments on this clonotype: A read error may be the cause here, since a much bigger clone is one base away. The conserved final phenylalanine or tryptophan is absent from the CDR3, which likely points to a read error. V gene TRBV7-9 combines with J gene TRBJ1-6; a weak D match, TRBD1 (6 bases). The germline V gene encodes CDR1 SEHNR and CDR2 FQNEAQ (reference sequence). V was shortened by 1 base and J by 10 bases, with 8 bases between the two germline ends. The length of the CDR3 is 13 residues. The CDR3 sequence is CASSLEGESPLHL. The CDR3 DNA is TGTGCCAGCAGCTTAGAGGGGGAATCACCCCTCCACCTT.

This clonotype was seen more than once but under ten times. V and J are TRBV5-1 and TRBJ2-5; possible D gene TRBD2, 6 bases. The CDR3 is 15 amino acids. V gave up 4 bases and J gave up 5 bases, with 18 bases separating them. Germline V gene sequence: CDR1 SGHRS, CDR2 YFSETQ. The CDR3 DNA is TGCGCCAGCAGCCTCCGGGGGATGGAAGGCGAGACCCAGTACTTC. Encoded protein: CASSLRGMEGETQYF.

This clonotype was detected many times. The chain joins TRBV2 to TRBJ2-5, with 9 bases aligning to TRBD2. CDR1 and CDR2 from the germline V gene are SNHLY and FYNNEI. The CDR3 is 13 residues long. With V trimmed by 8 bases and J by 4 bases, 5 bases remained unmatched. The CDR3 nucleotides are TGTGCCAGCGTAGCGGGAGAGATAGAGACCCAGTACTTC. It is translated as CASVAGEIETQYF.

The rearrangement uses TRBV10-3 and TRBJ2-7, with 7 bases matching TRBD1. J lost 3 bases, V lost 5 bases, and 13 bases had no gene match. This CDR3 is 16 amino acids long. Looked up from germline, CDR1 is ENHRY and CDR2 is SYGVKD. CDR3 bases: TGTGCCATCAGTAGCCTCCTCGGGACAGCTAACTACGAGCAGTACTTC. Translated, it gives CAISSLLGTANYEQYF.

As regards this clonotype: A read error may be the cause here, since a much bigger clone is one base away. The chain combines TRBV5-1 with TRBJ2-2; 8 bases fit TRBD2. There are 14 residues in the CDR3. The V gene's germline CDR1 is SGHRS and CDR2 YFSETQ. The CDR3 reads CASSFNSGVQEPFF. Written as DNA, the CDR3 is TGCGCCAGCAGCTTTAATAGCGGGGTCCAGGAGCCGTTTTTT.

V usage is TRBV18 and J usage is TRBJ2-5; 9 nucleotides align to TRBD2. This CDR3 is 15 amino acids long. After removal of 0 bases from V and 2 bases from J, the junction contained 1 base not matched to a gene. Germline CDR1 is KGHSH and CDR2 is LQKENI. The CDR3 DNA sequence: TGTGCCAGCTCACCACCGACTAGCGGACAAGAGACCCAGTACTTC. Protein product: CASSPPTSGQETQYF.

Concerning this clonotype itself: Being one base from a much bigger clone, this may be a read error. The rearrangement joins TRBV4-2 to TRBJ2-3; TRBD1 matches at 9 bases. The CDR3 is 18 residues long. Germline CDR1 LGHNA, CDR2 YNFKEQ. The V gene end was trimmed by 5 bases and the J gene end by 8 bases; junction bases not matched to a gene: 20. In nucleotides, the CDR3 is TGTGCCAGCAGCGCCGGGGACCTTACAGGGGGCATTCCAGGTACGCAGTATTTT. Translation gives CASSAGDLTGGIPGTQYF.

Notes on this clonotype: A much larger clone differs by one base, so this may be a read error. The CDR3 loop reads CASSPRTSRIDEQFF. The CDR3 coding sequence is TGTGCCAGCTCACCACGGACTAGCAGGATAGATGAGCAGTTCTTC. The chain uses TRBV18 and TRBJ2-1; 8 bases align to TRBD2. Germline lookup yields CDR1 KGHSH and CDR2 LQKENI. Trimming cost V 1 base and J 8 bases; bases outside gene matches: 7. This CDR3 spans 15 amino acids.

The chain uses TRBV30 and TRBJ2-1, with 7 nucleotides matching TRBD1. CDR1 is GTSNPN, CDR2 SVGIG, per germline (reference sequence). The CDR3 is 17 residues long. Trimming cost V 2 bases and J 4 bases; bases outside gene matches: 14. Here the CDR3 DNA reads TGTGCCTGGAGTCCATATGAGGGGGCAAGTTTGTACAATGAGCAGTTCTTC. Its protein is CAWSPYEGASLYNEQFF. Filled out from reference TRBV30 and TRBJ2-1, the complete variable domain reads SQTIHQWPATLVQPVGSPLSLECTVEGTSNPNLYWYRQAAGRGLQLLFYSVGIGQISSEVPQNLSASRPQDRQFILSSKKLLLSDSGFYLCAWSPYEGASLYNEQFFGPGTRLTVL.

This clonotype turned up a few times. The CDR3 DNA is TGTGCCAGCAGTGAAAACAGGGGTAGCTATGGCTACACCTTC. Amino acids: CASSENRGSYGYTF. V gene TRBV2 combines with J gene TRBJ1-2, with TRBD1 matching over 7 bases. V was pared by 2 bases and J by 4 bases, with 4 bases of the junction left unmatched. Per germline, CDR1 SNHLY and CDR2 FYNNEI. This CDR3 is built from 14 residues.